Presented here are 11 T cell receptor beta chains from one specimen sequenced in a study of follicular helper T cells after annual influenza vaccination. Clones were read by immunoSEQ multiplex PCR, and TCRdb kept only the in-frame ones, dropping some. The table records more than 10,000 clones, roughly three quarters of them present only once. Sample time point: 2015-2016 season, pre-vaccination. The sequencing used CXCR5+ CD38- circulating T follicular helper cells from blood, collected on the day of influenza vaccination. Subset here: circulating Tfh, non-naive CD4+CXCR5+PD-1+ (ICOS+CD38+ or ICOS-CD38-). Receptors were obtained from an adult who received the influenza vaccine.

The rearrangement uses TRBV19 and TRBJ2-5, with 11 nucleotides matching TRBD2. Germline CDR1 and CDR2: LNHDA and SQIVND (reference sequence). The CDR3 runs to 16 residues. Losses at the gene ends were 3 bases for V and 2 bases for J; bases not matched to a gene: 5. CDR3 in amino acids: CASSINPSGGQETQYF. The CDR3 nucleotides are TGTGCCAGTAGTATTAATCCTAGCGGGGGGCAAGAGACCCAGTACTTC.

The chain links TRBV5-1 to TRBJ1-6; 9 bases line up with TRBD1. CDR3 length: 14 residues. J lost 9 bases, V lost 4 bases, and 5 bases had no gene match. Germline V gives CDR1 SGHRS, CDR2 YFSETQ. Here the CDR3 DNA reads TGCGCCAGCAGCCTAACAGGGGGCGGTTCACCCCTCCACTTT. Translation: CASSLTGGGSPLHF. The whole variable domain, remainder taken from reference TRBV5-1 and TRBJ1-6, is KAGVTQTPRYLIKTRGQQVTLSCSPISGHRSVSWYQQTPGQGLQFLFEYFSETQRNKGNFPGRFSGRQFSNSRSEMNVSTLELGDSALYLCASSLTGGGSPLHFGNGTRLTVT.

This chain's CDR3 is CASSVLQGIAYEQYF. Here the CDR3 DNA reads TGCGCCAGCAGCGTACTACAGGGAATAGCTTACGAGCAGTACTTC. The chain couples TRBV5-1 to TRBJ2-7; D is possibly TRBD1 (6 bases). There are 15 residues in the CDR3. Trimming removed 4 bases from V and 4 bases from J, with 18 bases in between. Germline V lookup: CDR1 SGHRS, CDR2 YFSETQ.

The V and J genes are TRBV19 and TRBJ2-3, with TRBD2 matching over 12 bases. With 4 bases clipped from V and 2 bases from J, the junction kept 7 bases outside the gene matches. The germline V gene has CDR1 LNHDA and CDR2 SQIVND (reference sequence). This CDR3 has 17 amino acids. The CDR3 DNA follows: TGTGCCAGTAGTAGCAGGACTAGCGGGGCCACCACAGATACGCAGTATTTT. Protein: CASSSRTSGATTDTQYF.

This clone was seen only once. This chain joins TRBV7-2 and TRBJ1-5, with D tentatively TRBD1 (5 bases). The CDR3 spans 16 residues. Germline V gives CDR1 SGHTA, CDR2 FQGNSA. V gave up 4 bases and J gave up 4 bases, with 17 bases separating them. CDR3 residues: CASSSDALRGNQPQHF. The CDR3 DNA sequence: TGTGCCAGCAGCTCCGACGCCCTAAGGGGAAATCAGCCCCAGCATTTT.

The rearrangement uses TRBV6-1 and TRBJ1-2; D might be TRBD1 (6 bases). Trimming pared 3 bases from V and 11 bases from J, leaving 19 bases between. Germline V gene lookup returns CDR1 MNHNS and CDR2 SASEGT. The CDR3 extends over 14 amino acids. CDR3 region: CASSDAGGREGYTF. The CDR3 DNA follows: TGTGCCAGCAGTGACGCTGGGGGGCGCGAAGGTTACACCTTC.

In its sample, this clone was seen once. The chain links TRBV7-9 to TRBJ2-3, with D maybe TRBD2 (6 bases). Trimming took off 3 bases at V and 4 bases at J, with 14 bases between the two ends. The V gene's germline CDR1 is SEHNR and CDR2 FQNEAQ (reference sequence). The CDR3 length is 15 residues. In DNA, the CDR3 is TGTGCCAGCAGCTTTGGGGCGGGGCGCCCAGATACGCAGTATTTT. Protein: CASSFGAGRPDTQYF.

The V call is TRBV25-1, the J call TRBJ1-1, with D maybe TRBD1 (6 bases). This CDR3 contains 15 residues. With 0 bases removed from V and 8 bases from J, the gap between germline ends came to 16 bases. CDR1 and CDR2 from the germline V gene are MGHDK and SYGVNS. CDR3 sequence: CASSEYGRGSPEAFF. The CDR3 DNA reads as TGTGCCAGCAGTGAATATGGCAGGGGATCGCCCGAAGCTTTCTTT.

This rearrangement joins TRBV2 to TRBJ2-7, with D perhaps matching TRBD1 (6 bases). The CDR3 loop spans 14 amino acids. Trimming stripped 8 bases from V and 2 bases from J, with 16 bases between. Germline V gene lookup returns CDR1 SNHLY and CDR2 FYNNEI. CDR3 coding DNA: TGTGCCAGCCAGGGGAAGGTTGTCACCTACGAGCAGTACTTC. Protein sequence: CASQGKVVTYEQYF.

The gene calls are TRBV29-1 and TRBJ2-5; the D gene is possibly TRBD2 (5 bases). The germline CDR1 and CDR2 sequences are SQVTM and ANQGSEA. V was cut by 3 bases and J by 3 bases, with 8 bases left in between. This CDR3 is built from 12 residues. CDR3 protein: CSVDAGEETQYF. Here the CDR3 DNA reads TGCAGCGTTGACGCCGGGGAAGAGACCCAGTACTTC.

The chain links TRBV7-6 to TRBJ2-1; 10 positions match TRBD1. V dropped 3 bases and J dropped 6; count of bases not matched to a gene: 5. In germline, CDR1 is SGHVS, CDR2 FNYEAQ. The CDR3 extends over 15 amino acids. In DNA form, the CDR3 reads TGTGCCAGCAGCTTGGACCGGGACAGGGGCAATGAGCAGTTCTTC. This sequence encodes CASSLDRDRGNEQFF.